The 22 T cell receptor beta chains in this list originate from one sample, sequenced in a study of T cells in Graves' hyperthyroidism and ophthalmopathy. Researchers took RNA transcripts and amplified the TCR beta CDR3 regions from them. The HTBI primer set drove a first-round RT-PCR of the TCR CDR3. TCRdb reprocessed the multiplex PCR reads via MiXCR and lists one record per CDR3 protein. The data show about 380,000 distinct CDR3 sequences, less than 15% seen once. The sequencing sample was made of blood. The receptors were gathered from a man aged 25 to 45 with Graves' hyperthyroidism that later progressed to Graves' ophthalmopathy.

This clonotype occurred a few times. The chain's CDR3 is CASRRTSGGWETQYF. The CDR3 DNA follows: TGTGCCAGCAGACGGACTAGCGGGGGTTGGGAGACCCAGTACTTC. This rearrangement joins TRBV28 to TRBJ2-5; 13 positions match TRBD2. The CDR3 loop spans 15 amino acids. V was clipped by 6 bases and J by 5 bases; unmatched bases: 6. Germline V CDR1 and CDR2: MDHEN, SYDVKM.

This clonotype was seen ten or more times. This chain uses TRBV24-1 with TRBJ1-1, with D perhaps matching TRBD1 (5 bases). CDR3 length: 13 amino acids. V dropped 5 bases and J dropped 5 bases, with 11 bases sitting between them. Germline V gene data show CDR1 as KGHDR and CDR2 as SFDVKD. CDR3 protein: CATSAGGGTEAFF. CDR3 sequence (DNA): TGTGCCACCAGTGCCGGCGGGGGGACTGAAGCTTTCTTT.

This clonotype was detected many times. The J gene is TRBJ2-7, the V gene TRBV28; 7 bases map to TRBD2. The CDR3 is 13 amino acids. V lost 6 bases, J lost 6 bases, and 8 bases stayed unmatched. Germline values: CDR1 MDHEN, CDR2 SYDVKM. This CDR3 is CASRVAGVGEQYF. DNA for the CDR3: TGTGCCAGCAGGGTTGCGGGGGTAGGCGAGCAGTACTTC.

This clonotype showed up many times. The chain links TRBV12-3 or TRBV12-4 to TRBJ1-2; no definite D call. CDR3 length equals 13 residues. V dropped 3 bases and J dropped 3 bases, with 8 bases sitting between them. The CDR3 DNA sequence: TGTGCCAGCAGTTTTCCCGGACACTATGGCTACACCTTC. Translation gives CASSFPGHYGYTF.

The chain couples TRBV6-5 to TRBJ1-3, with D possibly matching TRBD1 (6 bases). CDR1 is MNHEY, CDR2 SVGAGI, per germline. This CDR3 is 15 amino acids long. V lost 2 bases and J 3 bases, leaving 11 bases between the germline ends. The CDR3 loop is CASSYGQGHGNTIYF. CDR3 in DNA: TGTGCCAGCAGTTACGGGCAGGGACATGGAAACACCATATATTTT.

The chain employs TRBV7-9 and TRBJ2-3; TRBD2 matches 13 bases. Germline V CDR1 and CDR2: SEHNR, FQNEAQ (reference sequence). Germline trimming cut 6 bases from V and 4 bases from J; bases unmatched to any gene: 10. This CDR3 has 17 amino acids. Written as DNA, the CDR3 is TGTGCCAGCAGTTCTACTAGCGGGGGGGCCGGGGCAGATACGCAGTATTTT. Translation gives CASSSTSGGAGADTQYF.

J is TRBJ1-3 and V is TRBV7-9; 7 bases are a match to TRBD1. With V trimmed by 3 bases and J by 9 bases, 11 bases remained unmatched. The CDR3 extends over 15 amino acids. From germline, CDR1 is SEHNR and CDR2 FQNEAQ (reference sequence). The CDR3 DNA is TGTGCCAGCAGCTTTACCCCCCCGACAGGGATCACCATATATTTT. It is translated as CASSFTPPTGITIYF.

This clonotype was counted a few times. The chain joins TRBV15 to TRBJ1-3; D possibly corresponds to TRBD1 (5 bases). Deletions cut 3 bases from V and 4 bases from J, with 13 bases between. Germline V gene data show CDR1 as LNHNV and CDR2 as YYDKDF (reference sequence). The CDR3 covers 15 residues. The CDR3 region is CATSSGRGAGNTIYF. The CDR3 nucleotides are TGTGCCACCAGCAGCGGCCGAGGGGCGGGAAACACCATATATTTT.

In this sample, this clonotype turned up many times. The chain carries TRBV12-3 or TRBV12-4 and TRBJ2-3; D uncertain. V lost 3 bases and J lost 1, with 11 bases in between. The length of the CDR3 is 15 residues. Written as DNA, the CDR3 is TGTGCCAGCAGTTTTCTAGGGCTAGGCACAGATACGCAGTATTTT. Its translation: CASSFLGLGTDTQYF.

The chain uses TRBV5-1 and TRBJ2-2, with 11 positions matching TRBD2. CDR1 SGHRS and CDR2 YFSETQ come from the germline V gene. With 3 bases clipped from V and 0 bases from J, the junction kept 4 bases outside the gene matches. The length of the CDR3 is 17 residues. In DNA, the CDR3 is TGCGCCAGCAGCTCGCCGGGACTAGCGGCGAACACCGGGGAGCTGTTTTTT. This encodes CASSSPGLAANTGELFF.

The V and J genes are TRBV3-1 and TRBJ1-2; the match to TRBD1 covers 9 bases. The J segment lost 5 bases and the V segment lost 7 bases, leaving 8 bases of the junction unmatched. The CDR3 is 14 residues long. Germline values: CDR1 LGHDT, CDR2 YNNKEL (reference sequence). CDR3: CASTNWDRAYGYTF. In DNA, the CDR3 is TGTGCCAGCACCAATTGGGACAGGGCGTATGGCTACACCTTC.

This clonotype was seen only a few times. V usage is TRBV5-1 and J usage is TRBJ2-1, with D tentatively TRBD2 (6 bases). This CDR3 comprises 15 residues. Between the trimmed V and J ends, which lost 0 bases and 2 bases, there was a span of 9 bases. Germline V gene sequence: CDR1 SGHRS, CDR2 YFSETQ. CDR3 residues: CASSLGRGTYNEQFF. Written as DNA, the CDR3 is TGCGCCAGCAGCTTGGGGCGGGGTACCTACAATGAGCAGTTCTTC.

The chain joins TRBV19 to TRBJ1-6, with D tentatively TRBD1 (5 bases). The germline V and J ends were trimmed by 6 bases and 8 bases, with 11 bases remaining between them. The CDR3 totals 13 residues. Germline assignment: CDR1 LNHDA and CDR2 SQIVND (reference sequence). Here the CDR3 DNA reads TGTGCCAGTAGGAACAGGATGGATTCACCCCTCCACTTT. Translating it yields CASRNRMDSPLHF.

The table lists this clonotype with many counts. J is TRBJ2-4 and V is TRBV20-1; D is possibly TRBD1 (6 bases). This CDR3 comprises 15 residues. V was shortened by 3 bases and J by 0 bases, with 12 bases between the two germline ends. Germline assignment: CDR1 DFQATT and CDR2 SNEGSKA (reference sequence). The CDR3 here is CSARDRREAKNIQYF. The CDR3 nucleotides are TGCAGTGCTAGGGACAGAAGGGAAGCCAAAAACATTCAGTACTTC.

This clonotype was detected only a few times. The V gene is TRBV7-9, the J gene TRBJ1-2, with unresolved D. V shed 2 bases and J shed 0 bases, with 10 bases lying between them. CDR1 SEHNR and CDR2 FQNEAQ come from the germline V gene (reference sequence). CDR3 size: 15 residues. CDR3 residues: CASSLPRPSNYGYTF. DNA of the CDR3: TGTGCCAGCAGCTTACCCCGGCCTTCTAACTATGGCTACACCTTC.

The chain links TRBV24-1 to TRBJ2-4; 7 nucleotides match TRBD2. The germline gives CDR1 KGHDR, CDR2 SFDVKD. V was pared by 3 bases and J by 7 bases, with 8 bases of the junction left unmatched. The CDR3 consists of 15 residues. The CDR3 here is CATSDAGESGNIQYF. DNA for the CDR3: TGTGCCACCAGTGATGCGGGGGAAAGTGGGAACATTCAGTACTTC.

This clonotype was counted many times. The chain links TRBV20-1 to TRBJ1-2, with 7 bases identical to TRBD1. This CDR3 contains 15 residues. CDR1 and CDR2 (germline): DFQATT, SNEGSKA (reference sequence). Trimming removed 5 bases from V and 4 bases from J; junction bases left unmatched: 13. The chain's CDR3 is CSARTTGTVSYGYTF. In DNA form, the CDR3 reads TGCAGTGCTCGCACGACAGGGACGGTTAGCTATGGCTACACCTTC.

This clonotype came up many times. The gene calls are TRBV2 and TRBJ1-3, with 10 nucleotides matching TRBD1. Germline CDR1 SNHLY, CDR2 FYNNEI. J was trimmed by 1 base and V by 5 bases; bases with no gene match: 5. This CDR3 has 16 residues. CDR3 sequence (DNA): TGTGCCAGCAGTTCGTGGACAGGGGGGTCTGGAAACACCATATATTTT. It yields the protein CASSSWTGGSGNTIYF.

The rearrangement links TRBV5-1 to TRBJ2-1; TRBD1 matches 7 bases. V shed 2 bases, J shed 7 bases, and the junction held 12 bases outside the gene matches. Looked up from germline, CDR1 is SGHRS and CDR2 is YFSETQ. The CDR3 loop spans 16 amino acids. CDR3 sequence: CASSFYWTGAVNEQFF. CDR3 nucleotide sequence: TGCGCCAGCAGCTTCTACTGGACAGGTGCCGTGAATGAGCAGTTCTTC.

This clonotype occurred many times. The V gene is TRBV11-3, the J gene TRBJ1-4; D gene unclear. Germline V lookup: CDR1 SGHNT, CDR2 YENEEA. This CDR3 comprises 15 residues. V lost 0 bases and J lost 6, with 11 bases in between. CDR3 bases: TGTGCCAGCAGCTTAGACGGCGTGGGCGATGAAAAACTGTTTTTT. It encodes CASSLDGVGDEKLFF.

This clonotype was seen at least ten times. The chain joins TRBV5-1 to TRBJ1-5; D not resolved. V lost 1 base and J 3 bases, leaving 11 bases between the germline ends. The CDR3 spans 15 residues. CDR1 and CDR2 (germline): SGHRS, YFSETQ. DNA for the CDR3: TGCGCCAGCAGCTTGACCGGGGAGTCCAATCAGCCCCAGCATTTT. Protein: CASSLTGESNQPQHF.

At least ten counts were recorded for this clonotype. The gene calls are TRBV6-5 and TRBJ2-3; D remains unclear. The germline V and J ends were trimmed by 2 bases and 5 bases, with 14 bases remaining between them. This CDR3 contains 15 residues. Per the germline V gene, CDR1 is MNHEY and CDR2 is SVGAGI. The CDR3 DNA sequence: TGTGCCAGCAGTTACGAAGCGTCTGTGGGAGATACGCAGTATTTT. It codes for CASSYEASVGDTQYF.